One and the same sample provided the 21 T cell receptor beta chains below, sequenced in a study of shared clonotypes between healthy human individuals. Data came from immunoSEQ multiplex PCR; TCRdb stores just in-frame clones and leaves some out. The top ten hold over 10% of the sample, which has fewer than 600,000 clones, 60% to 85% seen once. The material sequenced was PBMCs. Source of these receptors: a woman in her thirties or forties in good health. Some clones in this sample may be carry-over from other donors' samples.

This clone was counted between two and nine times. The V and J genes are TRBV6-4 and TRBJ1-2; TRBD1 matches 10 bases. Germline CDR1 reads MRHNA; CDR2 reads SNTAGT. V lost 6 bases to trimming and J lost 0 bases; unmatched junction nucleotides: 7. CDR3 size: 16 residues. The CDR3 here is CASSPGTGAPNYGYTF. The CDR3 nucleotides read TGTGCCAGCAGCCCCGGGACAGGGGCCCCTAACTATGGCTACACCTTC.

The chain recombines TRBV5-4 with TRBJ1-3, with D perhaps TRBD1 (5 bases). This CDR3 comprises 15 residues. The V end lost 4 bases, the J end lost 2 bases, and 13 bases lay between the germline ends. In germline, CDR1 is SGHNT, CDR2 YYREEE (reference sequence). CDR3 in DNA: TGTGCCAGCAGCCTGGACCAGGGAACTGGAAACACCATATATTTT. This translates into CASSLDQGTGNTIYF.

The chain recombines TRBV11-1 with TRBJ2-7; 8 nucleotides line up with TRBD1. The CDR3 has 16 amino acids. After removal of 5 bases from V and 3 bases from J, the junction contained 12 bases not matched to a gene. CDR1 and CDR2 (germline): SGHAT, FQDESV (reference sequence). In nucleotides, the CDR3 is TGTGCCAGCAGCCTCCAAACCGGGACAGGAGGCTACGAGCAGTACTTC. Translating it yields CASSLQTGTGGYEQYF. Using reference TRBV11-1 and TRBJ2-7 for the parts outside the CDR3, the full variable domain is EAEVAQSPRYKITEKSQAVAFWCDPISGHATLYWYRQILGQGPELLVQFQDESVVDDSQLPKDRFSAERLKGVDSTLKIQPAELGDSAMYLCASSLQTGTGGYEQYFGPGTRLTVT.

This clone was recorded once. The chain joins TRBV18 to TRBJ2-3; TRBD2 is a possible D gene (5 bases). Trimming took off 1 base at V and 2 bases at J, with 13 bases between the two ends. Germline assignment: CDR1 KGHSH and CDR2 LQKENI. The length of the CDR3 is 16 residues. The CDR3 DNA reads TGTGCCAGCTCACCACGAGGTGGAGGCACCACAGATACGCAGTATTTT. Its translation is CASSPRGGGTTDTQYF.

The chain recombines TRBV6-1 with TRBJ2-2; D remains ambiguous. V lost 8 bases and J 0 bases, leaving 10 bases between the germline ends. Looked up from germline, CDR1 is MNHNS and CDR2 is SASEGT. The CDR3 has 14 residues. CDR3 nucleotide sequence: TGTGCCAGCCTCCCGGCCCCGAACACCGGGGAGCTGTTTTTT. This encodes CASLPAPNTGELFF.

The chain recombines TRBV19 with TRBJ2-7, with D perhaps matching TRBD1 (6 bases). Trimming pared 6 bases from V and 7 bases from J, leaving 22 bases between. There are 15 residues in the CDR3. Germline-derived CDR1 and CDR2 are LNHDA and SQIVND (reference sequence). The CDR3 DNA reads TGTGCCAGTAGGAGGACAGCCACGGTGGAAGATGAGCAGTACTTC. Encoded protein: CASRRTATVEDEQYF.

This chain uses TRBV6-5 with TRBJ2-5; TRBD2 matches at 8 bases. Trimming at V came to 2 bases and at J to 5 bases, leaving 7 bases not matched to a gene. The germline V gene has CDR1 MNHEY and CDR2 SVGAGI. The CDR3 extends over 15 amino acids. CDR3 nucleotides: TGTGCCAGCAGTTACGCGGGGGGCGCAGGGGAGACCCAGTACTTC. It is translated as CASSYAGGAGETQYF.

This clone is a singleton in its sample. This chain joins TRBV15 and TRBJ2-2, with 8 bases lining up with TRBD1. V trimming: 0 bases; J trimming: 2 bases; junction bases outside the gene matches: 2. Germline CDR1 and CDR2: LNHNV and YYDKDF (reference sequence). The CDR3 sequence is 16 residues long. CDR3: CATSREQGENTGELFF. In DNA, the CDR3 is TGTGCCACCAGCAGAGAACAGGGGGAAAACACCGGGGAGCTGTTTTTT.

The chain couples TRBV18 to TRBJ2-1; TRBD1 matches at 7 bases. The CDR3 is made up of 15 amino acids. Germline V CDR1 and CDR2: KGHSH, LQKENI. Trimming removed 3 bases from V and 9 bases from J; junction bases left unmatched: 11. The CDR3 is CASSPSDRRYAEQFF. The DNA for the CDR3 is TGTGCCAGCTCACCGTCGGACAGGCGGTACGCTGAGCAGTTCTTC.

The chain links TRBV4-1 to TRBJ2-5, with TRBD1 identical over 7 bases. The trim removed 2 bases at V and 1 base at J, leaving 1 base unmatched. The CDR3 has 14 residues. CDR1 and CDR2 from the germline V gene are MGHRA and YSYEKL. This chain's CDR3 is CASSQWTGQETQYF. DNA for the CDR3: TGCGCCAGCAGCCAATGGACAGGCCAAGAGACCCAGTACTTC.

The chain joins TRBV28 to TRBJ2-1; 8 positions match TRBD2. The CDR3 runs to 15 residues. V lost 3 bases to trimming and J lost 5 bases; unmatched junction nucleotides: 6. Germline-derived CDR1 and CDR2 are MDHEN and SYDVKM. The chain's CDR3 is CASSFLPAGDNEQFF. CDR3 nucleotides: TGTGCCAGCAGTTTCTTACCAGCGGGGGACAATGAGCAGTTCTTC.

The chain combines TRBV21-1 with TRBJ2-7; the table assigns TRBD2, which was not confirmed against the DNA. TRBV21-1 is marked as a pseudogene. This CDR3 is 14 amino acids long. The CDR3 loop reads CASSKRGPTYEQYF. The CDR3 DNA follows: TGTGCCAGCAGCAAAAGAGGGCCTACCTACGAGCAGTACTTC.

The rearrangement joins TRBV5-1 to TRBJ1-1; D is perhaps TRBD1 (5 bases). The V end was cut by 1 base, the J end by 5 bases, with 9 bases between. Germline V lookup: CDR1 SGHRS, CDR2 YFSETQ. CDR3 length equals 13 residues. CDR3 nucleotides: TGCGCCAGCAGCTTGTTCGGGGCGACTGAAGCTTTCTTT. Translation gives CASSLFGATEAFF.

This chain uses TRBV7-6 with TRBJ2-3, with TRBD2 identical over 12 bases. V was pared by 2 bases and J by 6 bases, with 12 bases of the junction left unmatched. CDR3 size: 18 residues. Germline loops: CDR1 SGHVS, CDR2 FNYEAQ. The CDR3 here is CASSLKTSGSSSRDTQYF. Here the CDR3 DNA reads TGTGCCAGCAGCTTAAAGACTAGCGGGAGTAGTTCCCGGGATACGCAGTATTTT.

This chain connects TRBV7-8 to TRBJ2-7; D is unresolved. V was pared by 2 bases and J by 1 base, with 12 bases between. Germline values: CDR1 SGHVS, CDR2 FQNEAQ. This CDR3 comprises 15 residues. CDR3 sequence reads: CASSLRVDTSYEQYF. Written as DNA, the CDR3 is TGTGCCAGCAGCTTAAGGGTAGACACTTCCTACGAGCAGTACTTC.

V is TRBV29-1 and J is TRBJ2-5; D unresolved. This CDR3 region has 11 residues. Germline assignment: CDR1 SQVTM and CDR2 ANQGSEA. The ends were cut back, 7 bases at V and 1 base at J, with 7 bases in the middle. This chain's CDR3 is CSGDTQETQYF. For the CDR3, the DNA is TGCAGCGGAGACACCCAAGAGACCCAGTACTTC.

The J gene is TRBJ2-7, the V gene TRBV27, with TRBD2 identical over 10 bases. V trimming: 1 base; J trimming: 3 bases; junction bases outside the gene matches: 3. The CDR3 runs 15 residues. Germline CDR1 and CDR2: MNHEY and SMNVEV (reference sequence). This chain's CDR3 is CASSLYSGRFYEQYF. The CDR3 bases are TGTGCCAGCAGTTTATATAGCGGGAGGTTCTACGAGCAGTACTTC.

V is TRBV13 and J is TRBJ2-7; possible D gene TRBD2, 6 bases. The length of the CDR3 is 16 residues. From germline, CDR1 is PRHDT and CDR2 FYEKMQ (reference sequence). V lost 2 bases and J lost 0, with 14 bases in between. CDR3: CASSLSPSVDSYEQYF. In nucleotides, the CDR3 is TGTGCCAGCAGCTTATCCCCTAGCGTGGACTCCTACGAGCAGTACTTC.

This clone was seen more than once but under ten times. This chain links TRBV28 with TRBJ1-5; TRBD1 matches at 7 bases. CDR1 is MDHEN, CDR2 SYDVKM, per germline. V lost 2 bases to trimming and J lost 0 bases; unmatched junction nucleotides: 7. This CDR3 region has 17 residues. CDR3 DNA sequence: TGTGCCAGCAGTTTAAGGGCAGGGGGGGATAGCAATCAGCCCCAGCATTTT. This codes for CASSLRAGGDSNQPQHF.

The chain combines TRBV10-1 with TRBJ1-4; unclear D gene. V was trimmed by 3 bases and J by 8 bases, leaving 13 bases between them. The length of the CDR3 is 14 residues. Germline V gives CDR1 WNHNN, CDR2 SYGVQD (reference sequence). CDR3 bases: TGCGCCAGCAGTGAAGTCCGGGGAGGGGAAAAACTGTTTTTT. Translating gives CASSEVRGGEKLFF.

In nucleotides, the CDR3 is TGTGCCAGCAGTCGACAGGGAGCGGAGACCCAGTACTTC. This sequence encodes CASSRQGAETQYF. The chain carries TRBV7-9 and TRBJ2-5; 7 bases match TRBD1. The CDR3 covers 13 residues. From germline, CDR1 is SEHNR and CDR2 FQNEAQ (reference sequence). Unmatched junction bases numbered 6, after V lost 6 bases and J lost 5 bases.